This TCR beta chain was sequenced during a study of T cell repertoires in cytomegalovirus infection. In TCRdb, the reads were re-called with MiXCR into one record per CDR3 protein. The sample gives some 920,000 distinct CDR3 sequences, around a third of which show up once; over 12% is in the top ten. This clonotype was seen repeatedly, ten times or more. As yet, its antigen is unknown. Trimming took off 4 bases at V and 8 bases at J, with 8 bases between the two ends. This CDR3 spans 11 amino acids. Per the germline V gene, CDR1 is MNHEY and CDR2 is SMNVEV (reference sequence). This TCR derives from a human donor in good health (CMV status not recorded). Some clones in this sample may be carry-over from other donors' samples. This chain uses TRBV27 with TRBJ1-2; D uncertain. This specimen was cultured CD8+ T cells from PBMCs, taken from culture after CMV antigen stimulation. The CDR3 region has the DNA TGTGCCAGCAGTTCAGGTGCCGGCTACACCTTC. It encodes CASSSGAGYTF.